This T cell receptor beta chain was captured by sequencing in a study of Ad26.COV2.S vaccination and SARS-CoV-2 variants. Turning to the study itself: By the intramuscular route, Ad26.COV2.S was given once, or twice 56 days apart. Study-wide results and caveats: Spike-specific TCR breadth was greater after Ad26.COV2.S than placebo.

Clones were sequenced by immunoSEQ multiplex PCR, and TCRdb holds only the in-frame ones, with some missing. The repertoire holds some 290,000 clones, with roughly 84% as singletons. The germline V gene encodes CDR1 SGHTA and CDR2 FQGTGA. Trimming took 4 bases from V and 2 from J, leaving 14 bases between them. The CDR3 sequence is 15 residues long. Treatment denoted: some 20 received Ad26.COV2.S at low or high dose, single or two shots; several received placebo; per-sample allocation not given. Sample collection was performed on day 63 after the first vaccine or placebo injection. This vaccine is an Ad26 vector that expresses the Wuhan-strain SARS-CoV-2 spike. As for this clone: Its matching antigen is unknown.

Source: peripheral blood, taken in a trial of Ad26.COV2.S vaccine versus placebo. This sequence was found in a person aged 18-60 years who received the Ad26.COV2.S COVID-19 vaccine or a placebo. This chain uses TRBV7-3 with TRBJ1-2; maybe TRBD1 (5 bases). Here the CDR3 reads CASSSGRGFNYGYTF. CDR3 DNA: TGTGCCAGCAGCTCAGGAAGGGGTTTCAACTATGGCTACACCTTC.